Listed here are 7 T cell receptor beta chains from one sample, sequenced in a study of OX40 agonist ivuxolimab in advanced cancers. The repertoire was sequenced with immunoSEQ multiplex PCR; TCRdb's copy has only in-frame clones and lacks some. The sample consists of around 67,000 clones, roughly 81% of them appearing once. This specimen was CD4+ or CD8+ T cells sorted from blood, taken in a trial of the OX40 agonist ivuxolimab. The receptors originated from an adult with an advanced solid tumor such as melanoma, head and neck, liver or kidney cancer.

The chain links TRBV7-2 to TRBJ1-1, with D unclear. Germline-derived CDR1 and CDR2 are SGHTA and FQGNSA. V lost 3 bases and J lost 0, with 5 bases in between. The CDR3 totals 13 residues. In DNA, the CDR3 is TGTGCCAGCAGCTTCGACCTGAACACTGAAGCTTTCTTT. Its protein is CASSFDLNTEAFF.

This chain links TRBV2 with TRBJ1-5; TRBD1 aligns across 7 bases. V trimming: 4 bases; J trimming: 6 bases; junction bases outside the gene matches: 6. This CDR3 region has 14 residues. Germline V gene lookup returns CDR1 SNHLY and CDR2 FYNNEI. CDR3 DNA: TGTGCCAGCAGTGCAAACAGGGGATTTCAGCCCCAGCATTTT. Its translation is CASSANRGFQPQHF.

The chain recombines TRBV6-1 with TRBJ1-2; D not certain. The CDR3 spans 12 residues. V was clipped by 8 bases and J by 2 bases, with 9 bases between them. Per the germline V gene, CDR1 is MNHNS and CDR2 is SASEGT. This CDR3 reads CASAGQNYGYTF. The CDR3 DNA is TGTGCCAGCGCCGGGCAGAACTATGGCTACACCTTC.

The J gene is TRBJ2-6, the V gene TRBV2, with no clear D. V was clipped by 4 bases and J by 4 bases, with 11 bases between them. This CDR3 contains 15 residues. The germline gives CDR1 SNHLY, CDR2 FYNNEI. The CDR3 coding sequence is TGTGCCAGCAGTGTAGAGGTACCCGGGGCCAACGTCCTGACTTTC. Protein product: CASSVEVPGANVLTF.

This clone was counted only a few times. The CDR3 sequence: CASSVEAGGYTF. Written as DNA, the CDR3 is TGTGCCAGCAGCGTAGAGGCCGGTGGCTACACCTTC. This chain uses TRBV9 with TRBJ1-2; D gene uncertain. Trimming pared 0 bases from V and 7 bases from J, leaving 7 bases between. The length of the CDR3 is 12 residues. In germline, CDR1 is SGDLS, CDR2 YYNGEE.

This sequence joins TRBV27 and TRBJ2-7, with 10 bases fitting TRBD1. Trimming took 5 bases from V and 1 from J; bases not matched to a gene: 14. Germline V CDR1 and CDR2: MNHEY, SMNVEV (reference sequence). The length of the CDR3 is 18 residues. As DNA, the CDR3 is TGTGCCAGCAGTAACCGGGACAGGGGCCACAAATTATCCTACGAGCAGTACTTC. It encodes CASSNRDRGHKLSYEQYF.

V and J are TRBV5-4 and TRBJ1-3; D is possibly TRBD1 (5 bases). This CDR3 comprises 17 residues. The germline V gene encodes CDR1 SGHNT and CDR2 YYREEE (reference sequence). V lost 0 bases to trimming and J lost 0 bases, with 13 bases between them. CDR3 coding DNA: TGTGCCAGCAGCTTGGCAGTAACGAGGGGCTCTGGAAACACCATATATTTT. Encoded protein: CASSLAVTRGSGNTIYF.